This passage covers 14 T cell receptor beta chains from one sample sequenced in a study of blood T cell repertoires in COVID-19. Here immunoSEQ multiplex PCR was the method, and the copy in TCRdb shows in-frame clones only, minus some. The repertoire holds 110,000 to 150,000 clones, 84% seen once, with 44% in the top ten. The sequencing sample was made of peripheral blood. Receptors originate from a human donor in a cohort sampled during active COVID-19.

In its sample, this clone was seen once. This chain uses TRBV7-9 with TRBJ1-3, with unresolved D. V was pared by 5 bases and J by 0 bases, with 8 bases between. The CDR3 has 14 residues. Germline V gives CDR1 SEHNR, CDR2 FQNEAQ (reference sequence). The CDR3 loop reads CASSPNFSGNTIYF. The CDR3 nucleotides read TGTGCCAGCAGCCCTAACTTCTCTGGAAACACCATATATTTT.

This clone appeared once. This chain connects TRBV30 to TRBJ2-2, with D perhaps matching TRBD1 (5 bases). This CDR3 is built from 15 residues. Germline values: CDR1 GTSNPN, CDR2 SVGIG (reference sequence). The ends were cut back, 5 bases at V and 0 bases at J, with 13 bases in the middle. The CDR3 DNA is TGTGCCTGGGCTAGGGGCAGCGCGAACACCGGGGAGCTGTTTTTT. Protein product: CAWARGSANTGELFF.

The CDR3 bases are TGCAGCGTTTCGCCCGCCGGGACAGGAGGTTATGGCTACACCTTC. It encodes CSVSPAGTGGYGYTF. The rearrangement uses TRBV29-1 and TRBJ1-2; TRBD1 agrees at 8 bases. J gave up 5 bases and V 5 bases, and 13 bases lay outside the gene matches. The CDR3 length is 15 residues. The V gene's germline CDR1 is SQVTM and CDR2 ANQGSEA.

The V and J genes are TRBV23-1 and TRBJ1-2; possibly TRBD1 for D (6 bases). TRBV23-1 is noted as an ORF with a role that remains uncertain. Between the trimmed V and J ends, which lost 6 bases and 6 bases, there was a span of 20 bases. The CDR3 is 15 residues long. The DNA for the CDR3 is TGCGCCAGCAGACCGCCGGGACACCCTAGGGATGGCTACACCTTC. Its translation: CASRPPGHPRDGYTF.

The CDR3 here is CASSIRQGNGYTF. The CDR3, as DNA: TGTGCCAGTAGCATACGACAGGGGAATGGCTACACCTTC. The V gene is TRBV19, the J gene TRBJ1-2, with 8 bases that match TRBD1. V shed 6 bases, J shed 6 bases, and the junction held 6 bases outside the gene matches. This CDR3 contains 13 residues. Germline values: CDR1 LNHDA, CDR2 SQIVND (reference sequence).

The chain combines TRBV18 with TRBJ2-1; D is possibly TRBD2 (5 bases). V lost 0 bases to trimming and J lost 8 bases, with 11 bases between them. Germline-derived CDR1 and CDR2 are KGHSH and LQKENI. The CDR3 consists of 14 residues. The CDR3 region has the DNA TGTGCCAGCTCACCACCCTCCTCCGGGGATGAGCAGTTCTTC. This gives the protein CASSPPSSGDEQFF. Variable domain in full (rest from reference TRBV18 and TRBJ2-1): NAGVMQNPRHLVRRRGQEARLRCSPMKGHSHVYWYRQLPEEGLKFMVYLQKENIIDESGMPKERFSAEFPKEGPSILRIQQVVRGDSAAYFCASSPPSSGDEQFFGPGTRLTVL.

The chain couples TRBV5-4 to TRBJ2-2; 8 positions agree with TRBD1. There are 17 residues in the CDR3. Germline trimming cut 4 bases from V and 2 bases from J; bases unmatched to any gene: 10. The V gene's germline CDR1 is SGHNT and CDR2 YYREEE (reference sequence). DNA for the CDR3: TGTGCCAGCAGCCCAACTGGACAGGGCGTAAACACCGGGGAGCTGTTTTTT. Translated, it gives CASSPTGQGVNTGELFF. The full variable domain, rest sourced from reference TRBV5-4 and TRBJ2-2, is ETGVTQSPTHLIKTRGQQVTLRCSSQSGHNTVSWYQQALGQGPQFIFQYYREEENGRGNFPPRFSGLQFPNYSSELNVNALELDDSALYLCASSPTGQGVNTGELFFGEGSRLTVL.

The V call is TRBV5-1, the J call TRBJ2-3, with 7 nucleotides matching TRBD2. The CDR3 is 17 residues long. Germline values: CDR1 SGHRS, CDR2 YFSETQ. Unmatched junction bases numbered 12, after V lost 3 bases and J lost 2 bases. The CDR3 loop is CASSSPSGRGITDTQYF. CDR3 DNA sequence: TGCGCCAGCAGCTCCCCCTCCGGGCGGGGGATCACAGATACGCAGTATTTT.

This chain connects TRBV28 to TRBJ2-2; 7 bases map to TRBD2. Germline V CDR1 and CDR2: MDHEN, SYDVKM. Trimming cost V 0 bases and J 7 bases; bases outside gene matches: 2. The CDR3 is 14 amino acids. CDR3 nucleotide sequence: TGTGCCAGCAGTTTATGGGGGAGGGTCGGGGAGCTGTTTTTT. It codes for CASSLWGRVGELFF.

V and J are TRBV5-1 and TRBJ1-2; TRBD1 matches 8 bases. CDR3 length: 16 residues. The V gene's germline CDR1 is SGHRS and CDR2 YFSETQ. Trimming took 4 bases from V and 4 from J; bases not matched to a gene: 12. CDR3 sequence reads: CASSESQGALGYGYTF. CDR3 nucleotides: TGCGCCAGCAGCGAAAGTCAGGGGGCGCTGGGCTATGGCTACACCTTC. Complete variable domain (other parts from reference TRBV5-1 and TRBJ1-2): KAGVTQTPRYLIKTRGQQVTLSCSPISGHRSVSWYQQTPGQGLQFLFEYFSETQRNKGNFPGRFSGRQFSNSRSEMNVSTLELGDSALYLCASSESQGALGYGYTFGSGTRLTVV.

The rearrangement joins TRBV7-2 to TRBJ1-4; 11 nucleotides line up with TRBD1. Looked up from germline, CDR1 is SGHTA and CDR2 is FQGNSA. V lost 5 bases to trimming and J lost 8 bases; unmatched junction nucleotides: 10. This CDR3 has 16 residues. CDR3 DNA sequence: TGTGCCAGCAGCCCTCCCGGTGGGACAGGGGGGGAAAAACTGTTTTTT. Translating it yields CASSPPGGTGGEKLFF.

V is TRBV19 and J is TRBJ2-1, with TRBD1 as a possible D gene (5 bases). The CDR3 is 14 residues long. CDR1 is LNHDA and CDR2 is SQIVND in the germline V gene (reference sequence). Trimming took off 4 bases at V and 7 bases at J, with 14 bases between the two ends. The CDR3 protein is CASSTQGGGNEQFF. The CDR3 DNA is TGTGCCAGTAGTACCCAGGGTGGTGGGAATGAGCAGTTCTTC.

V is TRBV27 and J is TRBJ1-5; no clear D. The CDR3 length is 14 residues. V was clipped by 2 bases and J by 5 bases, with 10 bases between them. The germline CDR1 and CDR2 sequences are MNHEY and SMNVEV (reference sequence). The CDR3 reads CASSLTRRDQPQHF. The CDR3 DNA sequence: TGTGCCAGCAGTTTAACACGGAGGGATCAGCCCCAGCATTTT.

The rearrangement joins TRBV6-5 to TRBJ1-2, with 7 bases matching TRBD1. J lost 5 bases, V lost 2 bases, and 5 bases had no gene match. This CDR3 region has 14 residues. Germline lookup yields CDR1 MNHEY and CDR2 SVGAGI. The CDR3 reads CASSYRGRGYGYTF. The CDR3 DNA is TGTGCCAGCAGTTACAGGGGGCGCGGATATGGCTACACCTTC.